This TCR beta chain emerged from a study of OX40 agonist ivuxolimab in advanced cancers. Across the whole study: Each patient was given ivuxolimab into a vein every 2 weeks, at 0.01 to 10 mg/kg. Prior checkpoint blockade (anti-PD-1, anti-PD-L1 or anti-CTLA-4) was permitted; 40% had it.

Germline CDR1 reads MNHEY; CDR2 reads SMNVEV (reference sequence). The CDR3 extends over 16 amino acids. Trimming cost V 0 bases and J 0 bases, with 6 bases left between them. Findings of the study overall: Expanded clones were, on average, more numerous among CD8+ T cells than CD4+.

The repertoire was sequenced with immunoSEQ multiplex PCR; TCRdb's copy has only in-frame clones and lacks some. The profile shows tens of thousands of clones, around 81% of them singletons. Concerning this clone itself: Its antigen is unknown.

The sample consisted of CD4+ or CD8+ T cells sorted from blood, taken in a trial of the OX40 agonist ivuxolimab. The sequence was obtained from an adult with an advanced solid tumor such as melanoma, head and neck, liver or kidney cancer. The genes are TRBV27 and TRBJ2-6; D gene uncertain. DNA of the CDR3: TGTGCCAGCAGTTTATCCCACAGCTCTGGGGCCAACGTCCTGACTTTC. Encoded protein: CASSLSHSSGANVLTF.